One sample yielded the 28 T cell receptor beta chains listed below, sequenced in a study of tumor-infiltrating lymphocytes in primary liver carcinoma. With a constant-region primer, TCR beta cDNA was made from 450 to 550 ng of total RNA. Libraries of TCR beta came from three nested multiplex PCR rounds with slightly modified ARM-PCR. TRBV1-TRBV30 forward primers paired with a C-beta reverse primer were used in the first two PCR rounds, which ran 9 to 10 cycles each. TCRdb itself ran the multiplex PCR reads through MiXCR, one entry per CDR3 protein. The sample holds hundreds of thousands of distinct CDR3 sequences, 45% to 70% seen once. Germline DNA was also extracted, and blood RNA was taken from unsorted whole blood. The sample taken for sequencing was peripheral blood. The receptors originated from a woman under 40 with primary liver carcinoma and hepatitis B virus infection.

Points on this clonotype: The germline gene is not matched at one end of the junction; a read error may be the cause. J is TRBJ2-3 and V is TRBV4-3; D unresolved. Germline CDR1 is LGHNA and CDR2 is YSLEER. The CDR3 sequence is 16 residues long. CDR3 nucleotide sequence: TGCGCCAGCAACCAAGCCCATTCATCGGGCACAGATACCCAGTATTTT. It translates to CASNQAHSSGTDTQYF.

This clonotype has just a few counts. The chain is built from TRBV5-1 and TRBJ2-2; possible D gene TRBD1, 5 bases. The CDR3 spans 14 residues. Trimming cost V 4 bases and J 5 bases, with 12 bases left between them. CDR1 is SGHRS, CDR2 YFSETQ, per germline. In nucleotides, the CDR3 is TGCGCCAGCAGCGTTGACAGTCCGACCGGGGAGCTGTTTTTT. Protein product: CASSVDSPTGELFF.

A remark on this clonotype: This may arise from a read error, as a much more abundant clone is one base away. The chain links TRBV4-1 to TRBJ1-2; D remains ambiguous. Trimming removed 3 bases from V and 4 bases from J, with 15 bases in between. The length of the CDR3 is 15 residues. CDR1 and CDR2 (germline): MGHRA, YSYEKL. The CDR3 nucleotides read TGCGCCAGCAGCCAGCTTCCTCCGTTCATCTATGGCTACACCTTC. Translation gives CASSQLPPFIYGYTF.

For this clonotype: The junction does not match germline at one end; this may be a read error. The chain has TRBV7-8 and TRBJ1-2; a possible D gene is TRBD1 (5 bases). The CDR3 contains 14 residues. The germline gives CDR1 SGHVS, CDR2 FQNEAQ. In DNA, the CDR3 is TGTGTCAGCAGCTTAGATTTGGGGGACTCTGGCTACACCTTC. This sequence encodes CVSSLDLGDSGYTF.

Of note for this clonotype: An end of the junction differs from the germline gene, which may be a read error. This chain joins TRBV12-3 or TRBV12-4 and TRBJ2-3, with D uncertain. This CDR3 region has 13 residues. CDR3: CTSTAYLEGAQYF. CDR3 bases: TGTACCAGCACTGCTTATCTGGAAGGAGCTCAGTATTTT.

This clonotype was seen at least ten times. The chain links TRBV11-3 to TRBJ2-6; D remains ambiguous. V was shortened by 5 bases and J by 4 bases, with 9 bases between the two germline ends. Germline V gene lookup returns CDR1 SGHNT and CDR2 YENEEA. The CDR3 covers 14 residues. DNA for the CDR3: TGTGCCAGCAGCGGTCGAACAGGGGCCAACGTCCTGACTTTC. Translation: CASSGRTGANVLTF.

The gene calls are TRBV12-3 or TRBV12-4 and TRBJ2-7; D may be TRBD2 (5 bases). This CDR3 has 15 amino acids. Trimming pared 3 bases from V and 0 bases from J, leaving 12 bases between. In DNA form, the CDR3 reads TGTGCCAGCAGTTTCTCCGGGATGGGCTCCTACGAGCAGTACTTC. Its protein is CASSFSGMGSYEQYF.

The sample holds many counts of this clonotype. The rearrangement uses TRBV7-9 and TRBJ2-3, with 10 bases matching TRBD1. This CDR3 has 18 residues. Germline CDR1 and CDR2: SEHNR and FQNEAQ (reference sequence). V lost 0 bases to trimming and J lost 6 bases; unmatched junction nucleotides: 12. CDR3 amino acids: CASSLAGAGTGVKDTQYF. The DNA of the CDR3 is TGTGCCAGCAGCTTAGCGGGGGCCGGGACAGGGGTTAAGGATACGCAGTATTTT. The full variable domain, completed using reference TRBV7-9 and TRBJ2-3, is DTGVSQNPRHKITKRGQNVTFRCDPISEHNRLYWYRQTLGQGPEFLTYFQNEAQLEKSRLLSDRFSAERPKGSFSTLEIQRTEQGDSAMYLCASSLAGAGTGVKDTQYFGPGTRLTVL.

Regarding this clonotype: A much larger clone lies a single base off, so this may be a read error. This rearrangement joins TRBV6-5 to TRBJ2-7, with 9 bases lining up with TRBD1. Germline CDR1 reads MNHEY; CDR2 reads SVGAGI. The CDR3 spans 13 residues. CDR3 loop: CASSYRTGDEHYF. The DNA of the CDR3 is TGTGCCAGCAGTTACCGGACAGGGGACGAGCATTACTTC.

Many counts were recorded for this clonotype. This chain links TRBV11-3 with TRBJ2-7; weak D call: TRBD2 (6 bases). This CDR3 has 14 amino acids. The germline V gene has CDR1 SGHNT and CDR2 YENEEA. The V end lost 3 bases, the J end lost 2 bases, and 11 bases lay between the germline ends. CDR3 amino acids: CASSFGGIAYEQYF. The CDR3, as DNA: TGTGCCAGCAGCTTTGGCGGGATAGCCTACGAGCAGTACTTC.

For this clonotype: One end of the junction is discordant with germline, which a read error may explain. This chain connects TRBV4-3 to TRBJ2-7, with D tentatively TRBD1 (6 bases). Germline V CDR1 and CDR2: LGHNA, YSLEER. The CDR3 consists of 15 residues. The CDR3 sequence: CANSTQDRDIYEQYF. The CDR3 DNA sequence: TGCGCCAACAGCACCCAAGATAGGGACATCTACGAGCAGTACTTC.

Comments on this clonotype: At one end, the junction sequence differs from germline, possibly due to a read error. CDR3 in amino acids: CAGSTEGNKNIQYF. DNA of the CDR3: TGTGCCGGCAGCACGGAGGGTAACAAAAACATTCAGTACTTC. The chain combines TRBV7-9 with TRBJ2-4; weak D call: TRBD2 (6 bases). CDR1 is SEHNR and CDR2 is FQNEAQ in the germline V gene (reference sequence). The CDR3 extends over 14 amino acids.

About this clonotype: Given a much more abundant clone one base away, this may be a read error. V gene TRBV5-6 combines with J gene TRBJ1-1; D unresolved. Germline lookup yields CDR1 SGHDT and CDR2 YYEEEE. The CDR3 extends over 12 amino acids. The germline V and J ends were trimmed by 8 bases and 1 base, with 9 bases remaining between them. CDR3 protein: CARSPGNTEAFF. The CDR3, as DNA: TGTGCCAGAAGCCCAGGGAACACTGAAGCTTTCTTT.

About this clonotype: This clone may be a read error of a much larger clone one base away. In DNA form, the CDR3 reads TGTGCCAGCAATAGTTTTCAGTCCGGTGAGCAGTTCTTC. Its protein is CASNSFQSGEQFF. The chain is built from TRBV12-3 or TRBV12-4 and TRBJ2-1; D call uncertain. This CDR3 is 13 amino acids long. V lost 7 bases and J lost 9, with 16 bases in between.

This clonotype was recorded once. The V and J genes are TRBV11-2 and TRBJ2-7, with 8 nucleotides matching TRBD1. This CDR3 spans 15 amino acids. The junction had 12 bases not matched to a gene; V was cut back by 6 bases and J by 5 bases. The germline CDR1 and CDR2 sequences are SGHAT and FQNNGV. CDR3 nucleotide sequence: TGTGCCAGCAGATTCACGAGGACAGGGAGGAACGAGCAGTACTTC. Translation: CASRFTRTGRNEQYF.

Notes on this clonotype: Sequence at one end of the junction differs from germline and may be a read error. The chain employs TRBV11-1 and TRBJ2-7; 10 bases agree with TRBD2. CDR3 length: 16 residues. The V gene's germline CDR1 is SGHAT and CDR2 FQDESV (reference sequence). The CDR3: CTSSSQAGGLYYEQYF. In DNA, the CDR3 is TGTACCAGCAGTTCTCAAGCGGGAGGGCTGTACTACGAGCAGTACTTC. The complete variable domain, with remaining parts taken from reference TRBV11-1 and TRBJ2-7, reads EAEVAQSPRYKITEKSQAVAFWCDPISGHATLYWYRQILGQGPELLVQFQDESVVDDSQLPKDRFSAERLKGVDSTLKIQPAELGDSAMYLCTSSSQAGGLYYEQYFGPGTRLTVT.

This clonotype was seen a handful of times. The rearrangement joins TRBV23-1 to TRBJ2-5, with 7 bases fitting TRBD2. TRBV23-1 has ORF status, its function being uncertain. Trimming removed 6 bases from V and 4 bases from J; junction bases left unmatched: 11. This CDR3 contains 15 residues. The CDR3 nucleotides read TGCGCCAGCAGGCCAATCGTGGGGGGGTCAGAGACCCAGTACTTC. Its protein is CASRPIVGGSETQYF.

A word on this clonotype: This may stem from a read error, because a much larger clone lies one nucleotide away. V gene TRBV5-1 combines with J gene TRBJ1-1; 7 nucleotides align to TRBD1. Germline CDR1 reads SGHRS; CDR2 reads YFSETQ. The CDR3 extends over 14 amino acids. CDR3 sequence reads: CANSRGQAGGEAFF. The CDR3, as DNA: TGCGCCAACAGCCGCGGACAGGCCGGTGGTGAAGCTTTCTTT.

Remarks on this clonotype: Relative to the germline gene, one junction end is altered; a read error may explain this. The CDR3 nucleotides read TGTGCCAGCATGTCCGGGACCGGGGAGCTGTCTTTT. Translating it yields CASMSGTGELSF. This chain uses TRBV6-2 or TRBV6-3 with TRBJ2-2; D may be TRBD1 or TRBD2 (5 bases each). The germline V gene encodes CDR1 MNHEY and CDR2 SVGEGT. This CDR3 spans 12 amino acids.

The J gene is TRBJ2-5, the V gene TRBV7-9; 11 positions agree with TRBD2. Germline CDR1 reads SEHNR; CDR2 reads FQNEAQ (reference sequence). J was trimmed by 4 bases and V by 3 bases; bases with no gene match: 7. The CDR3 is made up of 16 amino acids. The CDR3 nucleotides are TGTGCCAGCAGCTTGGCCGGGACTAGCGGTGGAGAGACCCAGTACTTC. This sequence encodes CASSLAGTSGGETQYF.

This sequence joins TRBV11-2 and TRBJ2-5; D unclear. V lost 11 bases, J lost 9 bases, and 25 bases lay in between. The CDR3 is 14 residues long. Looked up from germline, CDR1 is SGHAT and CDR2 is FQNNGV. The CDR3 loop reads CAGNLGEASGAQYF. CDR3 in DNA: TGTGCCGGCAACTTAGGAGAGGCCAGTGGGGCCCAGTACTTC.

The CDR3 reads CASSRNNGGGTDTQYF. CDR3 DNA sequence: TGTGCCAGCAGCCGTAATAACGGAGGGGGCACAGATACGCAGTATTTT. The chain recombines TRBV11-2 with TRBJ2-3; perhaps TRBD2 as D (6 bases). Trimming stripped 5 bases from V and 1 base from J, with 16 bases between. Germline V gives CDR1 SGHAT, CDR2 FQNNGV. The CDR3 sequence is 16 residues long. Combining the CDR3 with reference TRBV11-2 and TRBJ2-3 gives the whole variable domain EAGVAQSPRYKIIEKRQSVAFWCNPISGHATLYWYQQILGQGPKLLIQFQNNGVVDDSQLPKDRFSAERLKGVDSTLKIQPAKLEDSAVYLCASSRNNGGGTDTQYFGPGTRLTVL.

Notes on this clonotype: The junction differs from germline at one of its ends, possibly a read error. The V call is TRBV19, the J call TRBJ1-3, with unresolved D. The germline V gene has CDR1 LNHDA and CDR2 SQIVND (reference sequence). The CDR3 runs 14 residues. CDR3 in amino acids: CASSQQASGDTIYF. CDR3 nucleotides: TGTGCCAGTAGTCAGCAGGCCTCTGGAGACACCATATATTTT.

This clonotype showed up just once. A much larger clone lies a single base off, so this may be a read error. This chain links TRBV4-2 with TRBJ2-7; 7 bases line up with TRBD2. This CDR3 is 15 amino acids long. Germline V lookup: CDR1 LGHNA, CDR2 YNFKEQ. The DNA of the CDR3 is TGTGTCAGCAGCCAAGACGGGGGAGGGCCAGACGAGCAGTACTTC. This gives the protein CVSSQDGGGPDEQYF.

A word on this clonotype: A single base separates this from a much larger clone, so it may be a read error. The CDR3 region has the DNA TGTGCCAGGAGTTACTCGCTCCGGACAGGGCGGGGACACAATGAGCAGTTCTTC. It encodes CARSYSLRTGRGHNEQFF. This chain connects TRBV6-5 to TRBJ2-1, with 8 bases fitting TRBD1. The CDR3 is 18 residues long. CDR1 MNHEY and CDR2 SVGAGI come from the germline V gene.

With regard to this clonotype: A much larger clone differs from this one at a single base, so this may be a read error. The J gene is TRBJ2-6, the V gene TRBV6-1; possible D gene TRBD1, 5 bases. Trimming pared 7 bases from V and 6 bases from J, leaving 10 bases between. This CDR3 is 13 amino acids long. Germline-derived CDR1 and CDR2 are MNHNS and SASEGT. CDR3 DNA sequence: TGTGCCAGCAATGACAGCCTGGCCAACGTCCTGACTTTC. Translating gives CASNDSLANVLTF.

This clonotype was observed many times. This sequence joins TRBV11-3 and TRBJ2-3; D unresolved. The CDR3 runs 14 residues. CDR1 is SGHNT, CDR2 YENEEA, per germline. V was trimmed by 0 bases and J by 2 bases, leaving 6 bases between them. The CDR3 is CASSLDGDTDTQYF. The DNA of the CDR3 is TGTGCCAGCAGCTTAGATGGGGACACAGATACGCAGTATTTT.

The sample holds a few counts of this clonotype. The J gene is TRBJ2-6, the V gene TRBV5-4, with 8 nucleotides matching TRBD2. The germline CDR1 and CDR2 sequences are SGHNT and YYREEE (reference sequence). The CDR3 length is 18 residues. The ends lost 4 bases at V and 0 bases at J; junction bases unmatched: 9. The CDR3 DNA reads as TGTGCCAGCAGCCGCGGAGCGGGAGCTAACTCTGGGGCCAACGTCCTGACTTTC. Residues: CASSRGAGANSGANVLTF.